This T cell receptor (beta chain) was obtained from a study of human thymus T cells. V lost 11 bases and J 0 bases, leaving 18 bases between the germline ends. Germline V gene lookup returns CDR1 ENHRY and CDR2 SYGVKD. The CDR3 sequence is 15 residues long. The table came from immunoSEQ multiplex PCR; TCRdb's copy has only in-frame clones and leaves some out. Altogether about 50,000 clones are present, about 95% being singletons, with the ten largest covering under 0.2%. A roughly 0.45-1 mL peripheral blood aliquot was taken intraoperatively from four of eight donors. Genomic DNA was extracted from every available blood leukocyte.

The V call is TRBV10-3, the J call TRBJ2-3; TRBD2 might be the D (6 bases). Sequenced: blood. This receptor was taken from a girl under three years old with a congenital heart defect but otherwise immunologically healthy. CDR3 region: CAVRPLAPSTDTQYF. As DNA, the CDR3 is TGTGCCGTACGCCCGCTAGCGCCCAGCACAGATACGCAGTATTTT.